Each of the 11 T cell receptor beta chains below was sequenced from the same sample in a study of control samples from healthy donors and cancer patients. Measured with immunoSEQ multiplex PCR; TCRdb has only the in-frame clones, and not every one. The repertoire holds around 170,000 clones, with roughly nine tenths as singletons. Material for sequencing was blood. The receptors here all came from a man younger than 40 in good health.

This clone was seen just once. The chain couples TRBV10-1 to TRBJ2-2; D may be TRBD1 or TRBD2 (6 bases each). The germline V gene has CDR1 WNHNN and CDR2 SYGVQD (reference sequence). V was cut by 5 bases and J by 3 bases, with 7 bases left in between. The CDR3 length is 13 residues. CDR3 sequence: CASSRGDTGELFF. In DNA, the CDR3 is TGCGCCAGCAGTAGGGGGGACACCGGGGAGCTGTTTTTT.

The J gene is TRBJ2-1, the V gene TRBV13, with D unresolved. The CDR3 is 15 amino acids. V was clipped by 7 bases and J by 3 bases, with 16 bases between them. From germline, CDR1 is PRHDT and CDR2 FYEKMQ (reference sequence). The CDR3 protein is CASKLFRNYYNEQFF. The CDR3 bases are TGTGCCAGCAAATTGTTTAGGAACTACTACAATGAGCAGTTCTTC.

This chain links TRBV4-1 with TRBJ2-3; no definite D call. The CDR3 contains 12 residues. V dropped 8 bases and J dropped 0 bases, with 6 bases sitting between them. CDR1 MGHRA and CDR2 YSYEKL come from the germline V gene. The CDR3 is CASGISTDTQYF. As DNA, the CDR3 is TGCGCCAGCGGCATTAGCACAGATACGCAGTATTTT.

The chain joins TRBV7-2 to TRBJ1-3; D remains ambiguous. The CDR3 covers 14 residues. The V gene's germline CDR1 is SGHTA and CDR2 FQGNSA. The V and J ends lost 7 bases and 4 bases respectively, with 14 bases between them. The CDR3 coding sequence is TGTGCCAGCACCGTAACCGGGAGGGGAAACACCATATATTTT. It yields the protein CASTVTGRGNTIYF.

The CDR3 loop is CASSPPGGNTIYF. The CDR3 nucleotides read TGTGCCAGCTCACCACCGGGTGGAAACACCATATATTTT. This chain uses TRBV18 with TRBJ1-3; no definite D call. The V end was cut by 0 bases, the J end by 3 bases, with 3 bases between. Germline CDR1 KGHSH, CDR2 LQKENI. CDR3 length equals 13 residues.

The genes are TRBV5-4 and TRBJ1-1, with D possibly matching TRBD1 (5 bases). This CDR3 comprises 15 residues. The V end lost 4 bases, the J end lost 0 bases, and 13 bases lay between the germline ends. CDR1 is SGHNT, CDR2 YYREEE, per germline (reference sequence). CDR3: CASSGGSRLNTEAFF. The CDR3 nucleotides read TGTGCCAGCAGCGGGGGGTCTAGACTGAACACTGAAGCTTTCTTT. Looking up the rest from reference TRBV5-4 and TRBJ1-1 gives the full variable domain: ETGVTQSPTHLIKTRGQQVTLRCSSQSGHNTVSWYQQALGQGPQFIFQYYREEENGRGNFPPRFSGLQFPNYSSELNVNALELDDSALYLCASSGGSRLNTEAFFGQGTRLTVV.

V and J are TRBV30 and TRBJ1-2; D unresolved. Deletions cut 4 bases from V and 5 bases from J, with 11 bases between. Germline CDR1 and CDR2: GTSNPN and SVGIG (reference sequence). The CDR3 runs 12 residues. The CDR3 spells CAWNRGLYGYTF. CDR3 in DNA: TGTGCCTGGAACCGGGGTTTGTATGGCTACACCTTC.

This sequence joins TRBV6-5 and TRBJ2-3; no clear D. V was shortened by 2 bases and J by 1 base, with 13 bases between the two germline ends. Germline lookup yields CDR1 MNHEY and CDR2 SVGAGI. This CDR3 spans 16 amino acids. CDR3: CASSYTGLSGTDTQYF. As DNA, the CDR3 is TGTGCCAGCAGTTACACCGGGCTCTCCGGCACAGATACGCAGTATTTT.

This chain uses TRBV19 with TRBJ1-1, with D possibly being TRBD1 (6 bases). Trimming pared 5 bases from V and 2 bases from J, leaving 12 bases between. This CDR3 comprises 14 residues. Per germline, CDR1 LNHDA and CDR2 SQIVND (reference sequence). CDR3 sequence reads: CASSAGTTNTEAFF. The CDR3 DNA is TGTGCCAGTAGTGCCGGGACAACCAACACTGAAGCTTTCTTT.

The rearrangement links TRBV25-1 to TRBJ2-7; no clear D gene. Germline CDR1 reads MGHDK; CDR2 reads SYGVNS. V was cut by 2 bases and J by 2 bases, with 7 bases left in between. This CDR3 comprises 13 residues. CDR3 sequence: CASSEPNPYEQYF. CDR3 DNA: TGTGCCAGCAGTGAACCGAACCCCTACGAGCAGTACTTC.

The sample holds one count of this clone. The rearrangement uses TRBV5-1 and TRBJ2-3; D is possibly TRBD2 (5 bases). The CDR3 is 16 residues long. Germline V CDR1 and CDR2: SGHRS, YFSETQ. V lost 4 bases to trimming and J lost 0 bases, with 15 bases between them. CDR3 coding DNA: TGCGCCAGCAGCCGGAGGTCGCTGTCTAGCACAGATACGCAGTATTTT. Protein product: CASSRRSLSSTDTQYF.